This entry lists 10 T cell receptor beta chains sequenced from one sample in a study of blood T cells in healthy people across ages (dated by TCRdb to between 2015 and 2017). Library generation was performed with 5' RACE. The instrument was an Illumina HiSeq 2500. A second roughly 6 to 12 cycle PCR used a sample-barcoded 5' primer and a J-beta primer mix. The public reads were quality trimmed at Q25 with fastp and then assembled into clones with MiXCR by TCRdb, keeping productive beta chains. Every entry covers one CDR3 protein and lists the most common genes and DNA from its rows. For this sample the table gives 730,000 or so distinct CDR3 sequences, of which 43% were detected only once. The top ten constitute 20% to 25% of the sample. Sequencing was performed on blood. The receptors originated from a woman in her sixties in good health.

This clonotype was picked up a small number of times. The junction departs from the called germline gene at one end, perhaps through a read error. This rearrangement joins TRBV5-1 to TRBJ2-3, with TRBD2 matching 8 bases. The CDR3 extends over 17 amino acids. Germline CDR1 SGHRS, CDR2 YFSETQ. CDR3 DNA sequence: TGCGCCGGCAGCTTGAAGTGGGTTAGCGGGGCAACAGATACGCAGTATTTT. Its protein product is CAGSLKWVSGATDTQYF.

The chain carries TRBV12-3 or TRBV12-4 and TRBJ2-5; 11 bases map to TRBD2. The CDR3 totals 15 residues. V shed 3 bases, J shed 1 base, and the junction held 1 base outside the gene matches. DNA for the CDR3: TGTGCCAGCAGTTTTACTAGCGGGGGCCAAGAGACCCAGTACTTC. Amino acids: CASSFTSGGQETQYF.

This rearrangement joins TRBV21-1 to TRBJ1-5. TRBV21-1 is given as a pseudogene. This CDR3 is built from 17 residues. DNA of the CDR3: TGTGCCAACTGTTTAGACGGGGGAGGAAATGGCAATCAGCCCCAGCATTTT. This codes for CANCLDGGGNGNQPQHF.

The rearrangement uses TRBV5-4 and TRBJ1-1; 7 bases are a match to TRBD1. This CDR3 comprises 14 residues. Germline CDR1 and CDR2: SGHNT and YYREEE (reference sequence). Trimming cost V 4 bases and J 1 base; bases outside gene matches: 4. This chain's CDR3 is CASSLDRENTEAFF. The CDR3 nucleotides read TGTGCCAGCAGCCTCGACAGGGAGAACACTGAAGCTTTCTTT.

This clonotype was seen a handful of times. This may be a read error: a much more frequent sequence differs by one nucleotide. This chain connects TRBV12-3 or TRBV12-4 to TRBJ2-7; D may be TRBD1 or TRBD2 (5 bases each). V was pared by 6 bases and J by 0 bases, with 15 bases between. The CDR3 loop spans 15 amino acids. The CDR3 DNA reads as TGTGCCAGCAGCCCCGGGGCAGGGCCCTCCTACGAGCAGTACTTC. The encoded protein is CASSPGAGPSYEQYF.

V usage is TRBV3-1 and J usage is TRBJ2-1, with 8 bases lining up with TRBD2. This CDR3 has 16 residues. The V gene end was trimmed by 0 bases and the J gene end by 5 bases; junction bases not matched to a gene: 6. Germline V gene lookup returns CDR1 LGHDT and CDR2 YNNKEL (reference sequence). In nucleotides, the CDR3 is TGTGCCAGCAGCCAAGATCTTGGCGGGGGGAACAATGAGCAGTTCTTC. Protein sequence: CASSQDLGGGNNEQFF.

The chain employs TRBV7-2 and TRBJ2-2; no reliable D call. The CDR3 spans 16 residues. Trimming pared 5 bases from V and 1 base from J, leaving 14 bases between. In germline, CDR1 is SGHTA, CDR2 FQGNSA. The CDR3 sequence is CASSLTGPWNTGELFF. CDR3 nucleotides: TGTGCCAGCAGCCTGACGGGCCCCTGGAACACCGGGGAGCTGTTTTTT.

This clonotype was counted between two and nine times. The chain links TRBV30 to TRBJ2-3; no definite D call. The CDR3 covers 11 residues. The germline V and J ends were trimmed by 0 bases and 8 bases, with 6 bases remaining between them. Germline-derived CDR1 and CDR2 are GTSNPN and SVGIG (reference sequence). CDR3 nucleotide sequence: TGTGCCTGGAGTGTGGGCGGTACGCAGTATTTT. This encodes CAWSVGGTQYF.

The chain uses TRBV6-5 and TRBJ2-5; D tentatively fits TRBD1 or TRBD2 (6 bases each). This CDR3 spans 16 amino acids. Trimming shortened V by 4 bases and J by 9 bases, and 24 bases separated the two germline ends. CDR1 is MNHEY and CDR2 is SVGAGI in the germline V gene. The CDR3 nucleotides are TGTGCCAGCAGTTCTGGGGCCCAGGGGTCAGGCGGGGCCCAGTACTTC. Its protein product is CASSSGAQGSGGAQYF.

This clonotype was detected a few times. The chain uses TRBV20-1 and TRBJ2-5; TRBD1 is a possible D gene (5 bases). V lost 0 bases and J 3 bases, leaving 14 bases between the germline ends. The length of the CDR3 is 15 residues. CDR1 and CDR2 (germline): DFQATT, SNEGSKA (reference sequence). CDR3 nucleotide sequence: TGCAGTGCTAGAGATCCGTGGGGCAGGGAAGAGACCCAGTACTTC. This translates into CSARDPWGREETQYF.